This T cell receptor (beta chain) was sequenced during a study of blood T cell repertoires in COVID-19. Looking at the study overall: The United States, Italy and Spain supplied acute and convalescent COVID-19 samples.

The CDR3 is 15 amino acids. V lost 3 bases to trimming and J lost 0 bases, with 10 bases between them. The V gene's germline CDR1 is SGHNT and CDR2 YYREEE (reference sequence). Recruits, aged about 18 to 90 years, lived in 24 US areas. Participant-given clinical history determined each cohort assignment. As handled by the study authors: Amplification of reference gene primers was used by the study to estimate nucleated cell counts. Assay used: immunoSEQ multiplex PCR; TCRdb lists only in-frame clones, some missing. The D gene and trimming were derived from the DNA, and the V and J assignments and clone size from that table. The table lists fewer than 350,000 clones, around nine tenths of them singletons.

The sample consisted of PBMCs or T cells enriched from blood (not recorded which). The sequence was collected from a man aged 55-75 years who had recovered from COVID-19. This chain links TRBV5-4 with TRBJ2-4; TRBD1 is a possible D gene (5 bases). CDR3 region: CASSSSGLAKNIQYF. The CDR3, as DNA: TGTGCCAGCAGCTCCTCAGGGCTAGCCAAAAACATTCAGTACTTC.